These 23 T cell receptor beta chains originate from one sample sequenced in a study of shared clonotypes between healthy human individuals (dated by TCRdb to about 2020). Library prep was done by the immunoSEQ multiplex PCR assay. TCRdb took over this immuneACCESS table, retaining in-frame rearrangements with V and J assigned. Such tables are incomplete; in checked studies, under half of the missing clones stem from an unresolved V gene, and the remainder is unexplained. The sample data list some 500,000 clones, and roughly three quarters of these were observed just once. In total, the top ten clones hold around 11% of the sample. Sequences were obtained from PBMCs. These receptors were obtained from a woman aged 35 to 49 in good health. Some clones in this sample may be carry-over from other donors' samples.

The CDR3, as DNA: TGTGCCATCAACACAGATACGCAGTATTTT. This translates into CAINTDTQYF. J is TRBJ2-3 and V is TRBV7-9; D gene ambiguous. Looked up from germline, CDR1 is SEHNR and CDR2 is FQNEAQ (reference sequence). The CDR3 loop spans 10 amino acids. The ends were cut back, 10 bases at V and 2 bases at J, with 4 bases in the middle.

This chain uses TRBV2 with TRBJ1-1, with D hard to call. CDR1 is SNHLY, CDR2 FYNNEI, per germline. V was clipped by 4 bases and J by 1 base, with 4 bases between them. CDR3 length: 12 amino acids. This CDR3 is CASSGANTEAFF. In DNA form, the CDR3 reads TGTGCCAGCAGTGGAGCGAACACTGAAGCTTTCTTT.

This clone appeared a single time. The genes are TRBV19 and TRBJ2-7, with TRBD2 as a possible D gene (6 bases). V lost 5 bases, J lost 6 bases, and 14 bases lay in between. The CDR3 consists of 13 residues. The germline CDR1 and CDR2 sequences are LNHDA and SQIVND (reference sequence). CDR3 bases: TGTGCCAGTAGTGGCCGACTAGTCTCCGAGCAGTACTTC. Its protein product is CASSGRLVSEQYF.

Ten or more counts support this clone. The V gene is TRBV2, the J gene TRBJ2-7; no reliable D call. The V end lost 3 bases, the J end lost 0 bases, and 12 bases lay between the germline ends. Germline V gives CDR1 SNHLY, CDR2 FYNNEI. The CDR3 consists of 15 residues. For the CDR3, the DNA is TGTGCCAGCAGTGACCGTTCTACATTCTCCTACGAGCAGTACTTC. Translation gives CASSDRSTFSYEQYF.

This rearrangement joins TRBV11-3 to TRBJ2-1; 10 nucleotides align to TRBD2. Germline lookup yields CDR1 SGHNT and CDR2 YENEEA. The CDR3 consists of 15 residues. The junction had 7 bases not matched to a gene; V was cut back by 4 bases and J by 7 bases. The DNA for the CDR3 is TGTGCCAGCAGCTCTCAGCGGGAGGGGGGGAATGAGCAGTTCTTC. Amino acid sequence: CASSSQREGGNEQFF.

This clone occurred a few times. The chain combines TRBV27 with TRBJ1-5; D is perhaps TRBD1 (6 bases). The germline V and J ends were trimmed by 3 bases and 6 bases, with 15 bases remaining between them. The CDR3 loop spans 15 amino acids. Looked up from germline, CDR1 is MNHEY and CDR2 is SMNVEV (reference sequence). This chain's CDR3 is CASSLSRGGGQPQHF. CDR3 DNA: TGTGCCAGCAGTTTGTCCAGGGGTGGGGGTCAGCCCCAGCATTTT.

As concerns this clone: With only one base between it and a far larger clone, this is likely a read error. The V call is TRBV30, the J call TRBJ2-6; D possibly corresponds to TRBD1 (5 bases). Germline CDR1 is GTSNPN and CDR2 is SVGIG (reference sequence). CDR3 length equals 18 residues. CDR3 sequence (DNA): TGTGTCTGGAGTGTAGACCAGGGTTCATACTCTGGGGCCAACGTCCTGACTTTC. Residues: CVWSVDQGSYSGANVLTF.

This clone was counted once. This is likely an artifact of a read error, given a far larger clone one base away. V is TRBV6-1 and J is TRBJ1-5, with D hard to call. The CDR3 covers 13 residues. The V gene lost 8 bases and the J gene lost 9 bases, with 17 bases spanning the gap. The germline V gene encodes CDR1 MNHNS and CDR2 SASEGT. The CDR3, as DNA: TGTGCCAGCCGACCGCGGTCAATGCGGCCCCAGCATTTT. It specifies CASRPRSMRPQHF.

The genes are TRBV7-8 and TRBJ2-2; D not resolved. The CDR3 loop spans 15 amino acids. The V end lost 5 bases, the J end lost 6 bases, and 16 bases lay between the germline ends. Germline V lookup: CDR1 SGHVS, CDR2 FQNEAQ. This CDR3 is CASSAYKSGPGELFF. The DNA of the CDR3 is TGTGCCAGCAGCGCTTATAAGTCGGGCCCCGGGGAGCTGTTTTTT.

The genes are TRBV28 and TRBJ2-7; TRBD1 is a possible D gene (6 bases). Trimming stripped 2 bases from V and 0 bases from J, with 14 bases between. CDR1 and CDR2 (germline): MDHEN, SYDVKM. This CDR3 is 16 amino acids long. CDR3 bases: TGTGCCAGCAGTTTAACCCTCGGGGACACCTCCTACGAGCAGTACTTC. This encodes CASSLTLGDTSYEQYF. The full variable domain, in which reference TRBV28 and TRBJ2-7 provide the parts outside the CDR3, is DVKVTQSSRYLVKRTGEKVFLECVQDMDHENMFWYRQDPGLGLRLIYFSYDVKMKEKGDIPEGYSVSREKKERFSLILESASTNQTSMYLCASSLTLGDTSYEQYFGPGTRLTVT.

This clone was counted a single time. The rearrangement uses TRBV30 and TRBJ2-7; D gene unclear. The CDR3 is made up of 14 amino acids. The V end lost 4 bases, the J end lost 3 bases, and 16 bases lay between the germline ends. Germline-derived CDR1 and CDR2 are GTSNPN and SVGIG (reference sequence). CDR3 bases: TGTGCCTGGACCCGGAAGGGCGGAGACTACGAGCAGTACTTC. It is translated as CAWTRKGGDYEQYF.

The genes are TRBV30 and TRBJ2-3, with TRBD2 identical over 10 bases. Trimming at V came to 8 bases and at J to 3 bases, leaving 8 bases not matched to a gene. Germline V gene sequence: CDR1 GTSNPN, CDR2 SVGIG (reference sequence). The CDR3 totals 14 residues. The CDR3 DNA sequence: TGTGCCCGAGGGCTAGCGGGAGAAACAGATACGCAGTATTTT. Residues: CARGLAGETDTQYF.

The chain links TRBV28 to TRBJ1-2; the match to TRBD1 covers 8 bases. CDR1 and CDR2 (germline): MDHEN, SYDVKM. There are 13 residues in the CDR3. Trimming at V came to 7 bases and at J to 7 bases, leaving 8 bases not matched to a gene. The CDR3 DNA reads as TGTGCCAGCACCAACCCAGGGGGCGGTGGCTACACCTTC. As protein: CASTNPGGGGYTF.

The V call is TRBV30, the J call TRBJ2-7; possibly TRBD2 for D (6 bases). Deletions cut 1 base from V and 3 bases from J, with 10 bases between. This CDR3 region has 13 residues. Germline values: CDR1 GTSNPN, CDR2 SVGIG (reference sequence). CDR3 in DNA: TGTGCCTGGAGTGGTGCGGGATACTACGAGCAGTACTTC. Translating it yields CAWSGAGYYEQYF.

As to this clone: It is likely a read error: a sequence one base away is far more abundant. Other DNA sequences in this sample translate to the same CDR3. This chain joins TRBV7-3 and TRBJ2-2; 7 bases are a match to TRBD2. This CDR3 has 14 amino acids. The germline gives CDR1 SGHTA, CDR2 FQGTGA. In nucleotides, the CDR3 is TGTGCCAGCAGCTTGGGACTAAACACCGGAGAGCTGTTTTTT. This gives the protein CASSLGLNTGELFF.

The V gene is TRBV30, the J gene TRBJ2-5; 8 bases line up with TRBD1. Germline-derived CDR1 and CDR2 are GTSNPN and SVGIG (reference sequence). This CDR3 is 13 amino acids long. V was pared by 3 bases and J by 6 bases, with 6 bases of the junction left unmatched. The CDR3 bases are TGTGCCTGGAGGGGGACAGGCGGGCAGACCCAGTACTTC. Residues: CAWRGTGGQTQYF.

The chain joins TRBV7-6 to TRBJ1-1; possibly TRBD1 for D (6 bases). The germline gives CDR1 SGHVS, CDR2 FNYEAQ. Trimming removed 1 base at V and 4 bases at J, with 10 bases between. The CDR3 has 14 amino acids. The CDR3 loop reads CASSLGGTSTEAFF. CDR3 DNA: TGTGCCAGCAGCTTAGGGGGGACAAGCACTGAAGCTTTCTTT.

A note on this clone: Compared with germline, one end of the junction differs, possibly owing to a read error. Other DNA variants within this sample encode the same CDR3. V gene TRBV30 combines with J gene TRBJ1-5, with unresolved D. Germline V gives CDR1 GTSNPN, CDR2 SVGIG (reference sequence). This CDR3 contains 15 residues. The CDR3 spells CAWSVSRTGNQPQHF. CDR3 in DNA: TGCGCCTGGAGTGTAAGTAGGACGGGCAATCAGCCCCAGCATTTT.

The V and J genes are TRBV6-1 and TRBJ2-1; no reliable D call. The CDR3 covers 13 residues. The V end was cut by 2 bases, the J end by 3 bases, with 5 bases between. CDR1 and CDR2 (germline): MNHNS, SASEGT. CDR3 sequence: CASSEMSYNEQFF. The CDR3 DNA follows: TGTGCCAGCAGTGAAATGAGCTACAATGAGCAGTTCTTC.

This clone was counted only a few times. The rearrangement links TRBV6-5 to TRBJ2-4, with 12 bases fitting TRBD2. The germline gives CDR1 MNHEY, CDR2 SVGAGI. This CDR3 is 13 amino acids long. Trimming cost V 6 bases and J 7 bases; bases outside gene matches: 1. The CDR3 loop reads CASRTSGRNIQYF. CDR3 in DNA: TGTGCCAGCAGAACTAGCGGGAGGAACATTCAGTACTTC.

The CDR3 DNA reads TGTGCCAGCAGTGAAGCGGGTATGAACACCGGGGAGCTGTTTTTT. It specifies CASSEAGMNTGELFF. The chain carries TRBV28 and TRBJ2-2, with D possibly matching TRBD2 (6 bases). The germline V gene has CDR1 MDHEN and CDR2 SYDVKM. The V gene lost 5 bases and the J gene lost 1 base, with 11 bases spanning the gap. The CDR3 loop spans 15 amino acids.

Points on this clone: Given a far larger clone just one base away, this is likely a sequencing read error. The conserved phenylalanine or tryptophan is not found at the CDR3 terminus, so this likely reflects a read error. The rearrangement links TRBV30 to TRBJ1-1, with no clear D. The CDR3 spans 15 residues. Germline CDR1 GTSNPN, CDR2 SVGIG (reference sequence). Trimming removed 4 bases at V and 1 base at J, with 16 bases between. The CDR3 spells CAWTPKEGRNTEAFL. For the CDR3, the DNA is TGTGCCTGGACCCCGAAGGAGGGCAGGAACACTGAAGCTTTCCTT.

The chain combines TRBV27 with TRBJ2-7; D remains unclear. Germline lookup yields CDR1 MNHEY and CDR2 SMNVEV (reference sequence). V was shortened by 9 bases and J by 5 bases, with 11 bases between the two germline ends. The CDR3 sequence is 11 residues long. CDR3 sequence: CARFIGHEQYF. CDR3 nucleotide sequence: TGTGCCAGGTTTATAGGCCACGAGCAGTACTTC.